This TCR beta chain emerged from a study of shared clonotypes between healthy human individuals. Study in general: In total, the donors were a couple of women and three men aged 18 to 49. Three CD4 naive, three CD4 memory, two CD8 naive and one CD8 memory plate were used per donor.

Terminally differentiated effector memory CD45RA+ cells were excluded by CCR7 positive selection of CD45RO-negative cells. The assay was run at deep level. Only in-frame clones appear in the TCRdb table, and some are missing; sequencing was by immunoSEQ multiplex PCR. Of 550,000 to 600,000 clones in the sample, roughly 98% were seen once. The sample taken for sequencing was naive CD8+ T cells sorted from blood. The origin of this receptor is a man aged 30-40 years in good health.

CDR3 DNA: TGTGCCAGCAGTCTATTCCCCACTCTAGCGGGAGCGGAGACCCAGTACTTC. This sequence encodes CASSLFPTLAGAETQYF. This sequence joins TRBV27 and TRBJ2-5, with TRBD2 identical over 10 bases. Germline assignment: CDR1 MNHEY and CDR2 SMNVEV (reference sequence). After removal of 5 bases from V and 5 bases from J, the junction contained 14 bases not matched to a gene. This CDR3 region has 17 residues.